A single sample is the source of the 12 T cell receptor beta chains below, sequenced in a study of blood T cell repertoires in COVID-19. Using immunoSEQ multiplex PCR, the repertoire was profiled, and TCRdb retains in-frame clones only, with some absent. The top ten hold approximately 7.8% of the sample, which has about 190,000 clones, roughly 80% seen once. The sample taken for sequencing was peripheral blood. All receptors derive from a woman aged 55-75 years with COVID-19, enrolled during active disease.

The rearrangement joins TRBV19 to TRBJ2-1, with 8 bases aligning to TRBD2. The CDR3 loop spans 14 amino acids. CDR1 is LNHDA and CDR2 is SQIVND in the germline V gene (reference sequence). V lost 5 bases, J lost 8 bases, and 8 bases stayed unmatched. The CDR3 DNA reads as TGTGCCAGTAGTCAGGGCGGGGGGCTCTATGAGCAGTTCTTC. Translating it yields CASSQGGGLYEQFF.

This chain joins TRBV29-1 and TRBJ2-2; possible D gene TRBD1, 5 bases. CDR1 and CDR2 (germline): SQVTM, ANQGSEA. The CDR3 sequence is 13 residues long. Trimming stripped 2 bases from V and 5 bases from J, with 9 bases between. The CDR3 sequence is CSVEQGRTGELFF. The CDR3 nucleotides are TGCAGCGTTGAACAGGGAAGGACCGGGGAGCTGTTTTTT.

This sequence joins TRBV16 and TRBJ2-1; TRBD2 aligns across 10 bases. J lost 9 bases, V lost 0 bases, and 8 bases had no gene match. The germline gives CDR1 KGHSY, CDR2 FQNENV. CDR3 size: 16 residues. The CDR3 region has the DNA TGTGCCAGCAGCCAATCACCTAGCGGGAGACACGGTGAGCAGTTCTTC. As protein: CASSQSPSGRHGEQFF.

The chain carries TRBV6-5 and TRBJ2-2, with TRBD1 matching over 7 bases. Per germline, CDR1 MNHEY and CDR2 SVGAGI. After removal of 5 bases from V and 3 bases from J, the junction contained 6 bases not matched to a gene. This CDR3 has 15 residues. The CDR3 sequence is CASSNRGMDTGELFF. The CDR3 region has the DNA TGTGCCAGCAGTAACAGGGGTATGGACACCGGGGAGCTGTTTTTT.

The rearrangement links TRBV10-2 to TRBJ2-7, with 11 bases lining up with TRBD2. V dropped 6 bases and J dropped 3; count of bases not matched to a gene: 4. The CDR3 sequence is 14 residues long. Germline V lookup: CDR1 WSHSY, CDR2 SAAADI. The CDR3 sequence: CASRLAGANYEQYV. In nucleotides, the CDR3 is TGCGCCAGCAGACTAGCGGGGGCCAACTACGAGCAGTACGTC.

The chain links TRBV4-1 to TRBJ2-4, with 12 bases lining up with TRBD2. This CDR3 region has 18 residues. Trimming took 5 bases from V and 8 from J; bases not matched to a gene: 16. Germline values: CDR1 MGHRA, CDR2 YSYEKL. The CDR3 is CASSAEFPGLAGGDIQYF. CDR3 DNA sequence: TGCGCCAGCAGCGCAGAATTCCCGGGACTAGCGGGCGGAGACATTCAGTACTTC.

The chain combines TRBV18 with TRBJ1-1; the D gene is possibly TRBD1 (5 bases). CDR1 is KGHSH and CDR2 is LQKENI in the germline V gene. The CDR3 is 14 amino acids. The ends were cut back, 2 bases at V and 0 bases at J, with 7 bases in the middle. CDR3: CASSPTTVNTEAFF. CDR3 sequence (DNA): TGTGCCAGCTCACCAACGACAGTGAACACTGAAGCTTTCTTT.

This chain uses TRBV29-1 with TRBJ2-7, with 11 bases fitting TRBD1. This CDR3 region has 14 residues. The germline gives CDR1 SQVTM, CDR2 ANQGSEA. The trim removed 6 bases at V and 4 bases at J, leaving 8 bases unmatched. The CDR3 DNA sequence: TGCAGCGTAGACCCAAGGGACAGGGGGTACGAGCAGTACTTC. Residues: CSVDPRDRGYEQYF.

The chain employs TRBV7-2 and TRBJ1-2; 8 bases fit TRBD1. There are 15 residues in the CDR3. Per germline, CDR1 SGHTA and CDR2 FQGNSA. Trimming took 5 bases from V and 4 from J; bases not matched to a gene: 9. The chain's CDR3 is CASSQRTGPPYGYTF. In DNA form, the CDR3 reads TGTGCCAGCAGCCAACGGACAGGGCCCCCCTATGGCTACACCTTC.

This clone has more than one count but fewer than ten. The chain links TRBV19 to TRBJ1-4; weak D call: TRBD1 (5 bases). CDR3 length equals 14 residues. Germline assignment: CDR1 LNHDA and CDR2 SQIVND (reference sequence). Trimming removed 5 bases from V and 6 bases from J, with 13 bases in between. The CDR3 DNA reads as TGTGCCAGTAGTTCCCGGACAAGAGATGAAAAACTGTTTTTT. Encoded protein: CASSSRTRDEKLFF. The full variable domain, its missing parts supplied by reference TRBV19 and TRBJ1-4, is DGGITQSPKYLFRKEGQNVTLSCEQNLNHDAMYWYRQDPGQGLRLIYYSQIVNDFQKGDIAEGYSVSREKKESFPLTVTSAQKNPTAFYLCASSSRTRDEKLFFGSGTQLSVL.

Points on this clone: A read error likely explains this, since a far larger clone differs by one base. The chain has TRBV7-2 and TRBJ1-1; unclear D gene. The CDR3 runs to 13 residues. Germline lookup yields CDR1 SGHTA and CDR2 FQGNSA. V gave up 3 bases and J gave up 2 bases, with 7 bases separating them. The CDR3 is CASSFNSNTEAFF. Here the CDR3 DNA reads TGTGCCAGCAGCTTTAACAGCAACACTGAAGCTTTCTTT.

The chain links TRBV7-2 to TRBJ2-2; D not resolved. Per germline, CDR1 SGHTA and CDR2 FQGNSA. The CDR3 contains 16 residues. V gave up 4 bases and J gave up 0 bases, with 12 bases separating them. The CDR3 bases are TGTGCCAGCAGCTCCTCGGGTCTCGCGAACACCGGGGAGCTGTTTTTT. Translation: CASSSSGLANTGELFF.